A single sample is the source of the 8 T cell receptor beta chains below, sequenced in a study of T cell repertoires in cytomegalovirus infection (dated by TCRdb to about 2019). The listed sequencing device is Illumina HiSeq 1500. The public reads were quality trimmed at Q25 with fastp and then assembled into clones with MiXCR by TCRdb, keeping productive beta chains. When rows share a CDR3 protein, they turn into one entry using the most common DNA and genes. Counted in this sample were fewer than 550,000 distinct CDR3 sequences; more than 25% of them appeared once. Of the sample, roughly 13% is held by the ten largest clones. Material for sequencing was PBMCs. The receptor source for this set is a human donor in good health (CMV status not recorded). Some clones in this sample may be carry-over from other donors' samples.

This chain links TRBV20-1 with TRBJ2-5; D may be TRBD1 (6 bases). CDR3 size: 12 residues. CDR1 is DFQATT and CDR2 is SNEGSKA in the germline V gene (reference sequence). The ends were cut back, 1 base at V and 4 bases at J, with 7 bases in the middle. CDR3 coding DNA: TGCAGTGCTAGAGGGGACACAGAGACCCAGTACTTC. It specifies CSARGDTETQYF.

In its sample, this clonotype was seen a few times. Sequence at one end of the junction differs from germline and may be a read error. The V gene is TRBV5-5, the J gene TRBJ2-1, with a tentative D call TRBD1 (6 bases). From germline, CDR1 is SGHKS and CDR2 YYEKEE (reference sequence). The CDR3 totals 12 residues. The CDR3 protein is CASSMGAGLKIF. The CDR3 nucleotides are TGTGCCAGCAGCATGGGGGCCGGGCTGAAGATCTTC. Filled out from reference TRBV5-5 and TRBJ2-1, the complete variable domain reads DAGVTQSPTHLIKTRGQQVTLRCSPISGHKSVSWYQQVLGQGPQFIFQYYEKEERGRGNFPDRFSARQFPNYSSELNVNALLLGDSALYLCASSMGAGLKIFGPGTRLTVL.

The CDR3, as DNA: TGCAGTGCTAGAGAATACGAGCAGTACTTC. Its protein product is CSAREYEQYF. The rearrangement uses TRBV20-1 and TRBJ2-7; no clear D. CDR1 and CDR2 (germline): DFQATT, SNEGSKA (reference sequence). Trimming removed 0 bases at V and 4 bases at J, with 1 base between. This CDR3 comprises 10 residues.

This chain joins TRBV27 and TRBJ2-3, with TRBD2 identical over 13 bases. With V trimmed by 6 bases and J by 11 bases, 17 bases remained unmatched. The CDR3 sequence is 17 residues long. Germline V CDR1 and CDR2: MNHEY, SMNVEV (reference sequence). The CDR3 spells CASSQIRTSGSGIEQYF. CDR3 DNA sequence: TGTGCCAGCAGCCAGATAAGGACTAGCGGGAGTGGGATCGAGCAGTATTTT.

This clonotype came up many times. The chain couples TRBV7-8 to TRBJ1-4; no clear D gene. This CDR3 has 17 amino acids. Trimming took 1 base from V and 3 from J, leaving 15 bases between them. Germline CDR1 reads SGHVS; CDR2 reads FQNEAQ. DNA of the CDR3: TGTGCCAGCAGCTTAGTACGGGTTCGTTCCCCTAATGAAAAACTGTTTTTT. Its protein product is CASSLVRVRSPNEKLFF.

V is TRBV7-2 and J is TRBJ2-7; maybe TRBD2 (6 bases). Germline values: CDR1 SGHTA, CDR2 FQGNSA. V gave up 7 bases and J gave up 2 bases, with 18 bases separating them. CDR3 length: 15 amino acids. CDR3 sequence: CASTSGRDGAYEQYF. The CDR3 DNA is TGTGCCAGCACCTCTGGGCGGGATGGCGCCTACGAGCAGTACTTC.

The gene calls are TRBV7-2 and TRBJ2-7, with D perhaps TRBD1 (6 bases). Germline CDR1 is SGHTA and CDR2 is FQGNSA. CDR3 length: 14 residues. Trimming took 4 bases from V and 3 from J, leaving 13 bases between them. CDR3 amino acids: CASSSRGGNYEQYF. The DNA of the CDR3 is TGTGCCAGCAGCTCCAGGGGTGGGAACTACGAGCAGTACTTC.

The table lists this clonotype with many counts. This chain links TRBV7-2 with TRBJ1-2; TRBD1 agrees at 8 bases. CDR1 and CDR2 (germline): SGHTA, FQGNSA. Trimming took 0 bases from V and 4 from J; bases not matched to a gene: 7. CDR3 length: 16 residues. CDR3 bases: TGTGCCAGCAGCTTAGCGCCTGGACAGGGCGTCTATGGCTACACCTTC. As protein: CASSLAPGQGVYGYTF.